This T cell receptor (beta chain) comes out of a study of cytomegalovirus exposure and HLA in healthy donors. Study-wide background: Researchers previously reported finding 100 million or so unique TCR beta sequences from about 200 million T cells.

This CDR3 region has 13 residues. Germline CDR1 is GTSNPN and CDR2 is SVGIG (reference sequence). The germline V and J ends were trimmed by 3 bases and 3 bases, with 12 bases remaining between them. Turning to this clone: The target antigen is unknown.

Findings of the study overall: Upon later analysis, HLA-associated TCR beta chains proved more clonally expanded than other, equally common chains. When analyzed later, a missense DCLRE1C variant was found to be linked to TCR beta V- and J-gene trimming.

The PCR employed 60 Vbeta primers together with 13 Jbeta primers. The repertoire was sequenced with immunoSEQ multiplex PCR; TCRdb's copy has only in-frame clones and lacks some. Of about 130,000 clones in the sample, about 74% were seen once. The receptor was isolated from a man aged 25-45 years in good health and CMV-seronegative. The chain carries TRBV30 and TRBJ2-7, with D unresolved. The material sequenced was PBMCs. The CDR3 region is CAWRRLDIYEQYF. CDR3 DNA: TGTGCCTGGAGACGGCTAGATATCTACGAGCAGTACTTC.